The 13 T cell receptor beta chains given below trace back to one sample, sequenced in a study of CD8 T cells in ankylosing spondylitis (dated by TCRdb to about 2017). Libraries were constructed by 5' RACE. TCRdb lists the instrument as Illumina MiSeq. In TCRdb, the public reads were trimmed at Q25 with fastp and aligned with MiXCR, with productive beta chains retained. Duplicate CDR3 protein sequences are folded into a single record with the most common DNA and genes. In this sample the table shows 25,000 to 35,000 distinct CDR3 sequences, approximately 15% of which occur a single time. 35% to 45% of the sample is taken by the ten largest. The sample consisted of blood. These receptors were collected from a male donor with ankylosing spondylitis or in good health (not recorded which).

This clonotype was counted a few times. The chain recombines TRBV5-1 with TRBJ1-1, with 7 nucleotides matching TRBD1. Germline assignment: CDR1 SGHRS and CDR2 YFSETQ. The CDR3 is made up of 15 amino acids. The V gene end was trimmed by 4 bases and the J gene end by 1 base; junction bases not matched to a gene: 7. CDR3 residues: CASSTRTGGNTEAFF. The CDR3 bases are TGCGCCAGCAGCACACGGACAGGTGGGAACACTGAAGCTTTCTTT.

This clonotype was counted only a few times. V and J are TRBV20-1 and TRBJ1-2; 8 bases are a match to TRBD1. The length of the CDR3 is 13 residues. V gave up 3 bases and J gave up 8 bases; unmatched junction bases: 8. The V gene's germline CDR1 is DFQATT and CDR2 SNEGSKA (reference sequence). The CDR3, as DNA: TGCAGTGCTAGCGGACAGGGAGGGCGAGGCTACACCTTC. This sequence encodes CSASGQGGRGYTF.

The chain has TRBV10-3 and TRBJ2-2, with D tentatively TRBD1 or TRBD2 (5 bases each). The V end lost 8 bases, the J end lost 0 bases, and 10 bases lay between the germline ends. The CDR3 has 14 amino acids. From germline, CDR1 is ENHRY and CDR2 SYGVKD. The CDR3 loop reads CAIGGRTNTGELFF. For the CDR3, the DNA is TGTGCCATCGGGGGACGAACGAACACCGGGGAGCTGTTTTTT.

The chain links TRBV11-2 to TRBJ2-1; D might be TRBD2 (6 bases). Per the germline V gene, CDR1 is SGHAT and CDR2 is FQNNGV. The V gene lost 2 bases and the J gene lost 6 bases, with 14 bases spanning the gap. This CDR3 is 15 amino acids long. As DNA, the CDR3 is TGTGCCAGCAGCTTATCCGGGAGTCCCTCCAATGAGCAGTTCTTC. Protein: CASSLSGSPSNEQFF.

Only a few counts were recorded for this clonotype. The V gene is TRBV25-1, the J gene TRBJ2-7; 9 bases are a match to TRBD2. J gave up 1 base and V 4 bases, and 5 bases lay outside the gene matches. Germline V gives CDR1 MGHDK, CDR2 SYGVNS. The CDR3 has 15 amino acids. This chain's CDR3 is CASSGSGGESYEQYF. The DNA of the CDR3 is TGTGCCAGCAGTGGTAGCGGGGGCGAGTCCTACGAGCAGTACTTC.

The chain links TRBV7-2 to TRBJ1-1; tentatively, D is TRBD1 (6 bases). This CDR3 contains 14 residues. Germline lookup yields CDR1 SGHTA and CDR2 FQGNSA. With 10 bases removed from V and 1 base from J, the gap between germline ends came to 16 bases. This CDR3 reads CANNSWGRNTEAFF. The CDR3 DNA reads as TGTGCCAACAACTCGTGGGGGCGGAACACTGAAGCTTTCTTT.

The sample holds a few counts of this clonotype. J is TRBJ2-3 and V is TRBV3-1; 15 nucleotides line up with TRBD2. The germline V gene encodes CDR1 LGHDT and CDR2 YNNKEL (reference sequence). This CDR3 contains 16 residues. Trimming at V came to 4 bases and at J to 6 bases, leaving 5 bases not matched to a gene. As DNA, the CDR3 is TGTGCCAGCAGCCCTGGACTAGCGGGGGGGCAGGATACGCAGTATTTT. Translating it yields CASSPGLAGGQDTQYF.

V gene TRBV7-2 combines with J gene TRBJ1-1, with a possible D match to TRBD1 (5 bases). The V end was cut by 5 bases, the J end by 3 bases, with 16 bases between. The CDR3 spans 15 residues. Per the germline V gene, CDR1 is SGHTA and CDR2 is FQGNSA. This chain's CDR3 is CASSRDGGSYTEAFF. Here the CDR3 DNA reads TGTGCCAGCAGCCGGGACGGAGGAAGCTACACTGAAGCTTTCTTT.

The chain uses TRBV11-2 and TRBJ1-6; D gene uncertain. V lost 6 bases, J lost 12 bases, and 12 bases lay in between. The CDR3 is 12 amino acids. Germline V gene lookup returns CDR1 SGHAT and CDR2 FQNNGV. The CDR3 DNA sequence: TGTGCCAGCAGAGGGAGCGGAGGACCCCTCCACTTT. This codes for CASRGSGGPLHF.

This clonotype turned up a few times. The chain recombines TRBV15 with TRBJ2-1; D is unresolved. The CDR3 extends over 13 amino acids. V was shortened by 5 bases and J by 0 bases, with 5 bases between the two germline ends. CDR1 is LNHNV, CDR2 YYDKDF, per germline (reference sequence). CDR3 bases: TGTGCCACCAGCCCCCCCTCCTACAATGAGCAGTTCTTC. This translates into CATSPPSYNEQFF.

V gene TRBV28 combines with J gene TRBJ1-5; D not certain. CDR3 length equals 14 residues. Germline CDR1 is MDHEN and CDR2 is SYDVKM. The V and J ends lost 8 bases and 6 bases respectively, with 17 bases between them. CDR3 region: CASSLGGVGQPQHF. For the CDR3, the DNA is TGTGCCAGCTCCTTGGGCGGGGTAGGTCAGCCCCAGCATTTT.

This rearrangement joins TRBV7-2 to TRBJ2-1; D possibly corresponds to TRBD1 (5 bases). CDR3 length: 15 residues. Germline values: CDR1 SGHTA, CDR2 FQGNSA. V lost 5 bases to trimming and J lost 0 bases, with 11 bases between them. For the CDR3, the DNA is TGTGCCAGCAGCGCCTCAGGGAACTCCTACAATGAGCAGTTCTTC. Translated: CASSASGNSYNEQFF.

This clonotype was counted a few times. The chain links TRBV5-4 to TRBJ2-5, with no clear D. There are 15 residues in the CDR3. CDR1 is SGHNT, CDR2 YYREEE, per germline (reference sequence). The V and J ends lost 6 bases and 2 bases respectively, with 17 bases between them. Here the CDR3 reads CASTQSPARQETQYF. CDR3 coding DNA: TGTGCCAGCACCCAAAGCCCAGCGCGACAAGAGACCCAGTACTTC.